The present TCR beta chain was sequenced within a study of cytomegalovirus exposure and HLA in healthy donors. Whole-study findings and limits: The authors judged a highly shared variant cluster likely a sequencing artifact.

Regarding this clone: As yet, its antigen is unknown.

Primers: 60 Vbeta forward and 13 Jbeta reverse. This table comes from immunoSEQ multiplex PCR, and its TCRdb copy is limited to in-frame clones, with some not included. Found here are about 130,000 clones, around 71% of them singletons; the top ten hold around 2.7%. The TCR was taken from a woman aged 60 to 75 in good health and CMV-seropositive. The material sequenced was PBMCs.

The CDR3 coding sequence is TGTGCCAGCAGCTTAACTGGGGGGACCCCTGAAGCTTTCTTT. This gives the protein CASSLTGGTPEAFF. The chain is built from TRBV7-3 and TRBJ1-1; D may be TRBD1 (5 bases). The germline gives CDR1 SGHTA, CDR2 FQGTGA. Trimming shortened V by 0 bases and J by 6 bases, and 11 bases separated the two germline ends. The CDR3 covers 14 residues.